This paragraph covers one T cell receptor (beta chain) sequence. Trimming took off 7 bases at V and 2 bases at J, with 11 bases between the two ends. The germline V gene has CDR1 SQVTM and CDR2 ANQGSEA. The CDR3 is 12 amino acids. This sample stems from a study of control samples from healthy donors and cancer patients. The table came from immunoSEQ multiplex PCR; TCRdb's copy has only in-frame clones and leaves some out. The sample comprises 100,000 or so clones, about 90% of which are singletons, and more than 15% rests with the top ten. The rearrangement joins TRBV29-1 to TRBJ1-2; a weak D match, TRBD1 (6 bases). The origin of this receptor is a woman in her forties or fifties in good health. Input material: blood. The CDR3 coding sequence is TGCAGCGACAAACAGGGAAACTATGGCTACACCTTC. Its protein product is CSDKQGNYGYTF.